The 10 T cell receptor beta chains below were found in one sample sequenced in a study of CDR3 diversity in severe acne. Via MiXCR, TCRdb re-called the PCR reads, giving one row per CDR3 protein. Of around 94,000 distinct CDR3 sequences in the sample, roughly half are singletons; the top ten hold roughly an eighth. The sequencing input was blood. All receptors derive from a male donor with acne.

The chain links TRBV10-2 to TRBJ2-1; 9 bases line up with TRBD2. Trimming took 6 bases from V and 6 from J; bases not matched to a gene: 9. The germline CDR1 and CDR2 sequences are WSHSY and SAAADI. There are 15 residues in the CDR3. In DNA form, the CDR3 reads TGCGCCAGCAGGGAACCGGGACTAGCTGCCAATGAGCAGTTCTTC. This gives the protein CASREPGLAANEQFF.

Remarks on this clonotype: This may be a read error: a much more frequent sequence differs by one nucleotide. The CDR3 spells CRIPNAHILAGVPFF. CDR3 nucleotides: TGCAGAATCCCAAATGCCCACATTCTGGCGGGAGTGCCGTTCTTC. V is TRBV29-1 and J is TRBJ2-1; 7 nucleotides agree with TRBD2. The CDR3 runs 15 residues. The V gene's germline CDR1 is SQVTM and CDR2 ANQGSEA.

There are many counts of this clonotype. The chain is built from TRBV24-1 and TRBJ2-5; D is perhaps TRBD2 (6 bases). Germline V lookup: CDR1 KGHDR, CDR2 SFDVKD. This CDR3 comprises 16 residues. Trimming removed 3 bases from V and 4 bases from J, with 17 bases in between. This CDR3 reads CATSDLEHGGAETQYF. The CDR3 DNA sequence: TGTGCCACCAGTGATCTAGAACACGGCGGGGCAGAGACCCAGTACTTC.

This chain uses TRBV13 with TRBJ2-5, with D perhaps matching TRBD1 (5 bases). Germline CDR1 and CDR2: PRHDT and FYEKMQ (reference sequence). V dropped 6 bases and J dropped 5 bases, with 16 bases sitting between them. The CDR3 runs to 14 residues. In nucleotides, the CDR3 is TGTGCCAGCAGTTACCTAACAGGCAGGGAGACCCAGTACTTC. Its translation is CASSYLTGRETQYF.

This clonotype was recorded only once. This could be a read error, since a much larger clone is one nucleotide away. Since the CDR3 does not end with the conserved phenylalanine or tryptophan, this likely comes from a read error. This rearrangement joins TRBV7-6 to TRBJ2-2; 11 bases fit TRBD2. The CDR3 loop spans 16 amino acids. The germline V gene has CDR1 SGHVS and CDR2 FNYEAQ. V shed 5 bases, J shed 7 bases, and the junction held 9 bases outside the gene matches. CDR3 sequence reads: CASSQATSGIYGELFS. CDR3 DNA sequence: TGTGCCAGCAGCCAAGCGACTAGCGGGATCTACGGGGAGCTGTTTTCT.

This chain links TRBV2 with TRBJ1-1; tentatively, D is TRBD1 (5 bases). The V end lost 2 bases, the J end lost 9 bases, and 13 bases lay between the germline ends. Germline loops: CDR1 SNHLY, CDR2 FYNNEI. CDR3 length: 13 amino acids. The CDR3: CASSEYGGGQAFF. The CDR3 nucleotides are TGTGCCAGCAGTGAATATGGGGGGGGACAAGCTTTCTTT.

About this clonotype: This may stem from a read error, because a much larger clone lies one nucleotide away. This rearrangement joins TRBV15 to TRBJ1-5; possibly TRBD1 for D (5 bases). The CDR3 spans 14 residues. Per the germline V gene, CDR1 is LNHNV and CDR2 is YYDKDF (reference sequence). V shed 8 bases and J shed 7 bases, with 18 bases lying between them. The CDR3 loop reads CATRGTGSPQPQHF. CDR3 coding DNA: TGTGCCACCCGTGGGACGGGGAGTCCCCAGCCCCAGCATTTT.

The sample holds a few counts of this clonotype. The chain employs TRBV7-6 and TRBJ2-7, with TRBD2 matching over 7 bases. The CDR3 loop spans 15 amino acids. Germline-derived CDR1 and CDR2 are SGHVS and FNYEAQ. V shed 1 base, J shed 1 base, and the junction held 4 bases outside the gene matches. The CDR3 region is CASSLGAGVSYEQYF. The CDR3 DNA follows: TGTGCCAGCAGCTTAGGGGCGGGGGTATCCTACGAGCAGTACTTC.

This clonotype was observed many times. The chain links TRBV7-9 to TRBJ1-1, with D tentatively TRBD1 (5 bases). The V and J ends lost 5 bases and 7 bases respectively, with 11 bases between them. Germline lookup yields CDR1 SEHNR and CDR2 FQNEAQ (reference sequence). CDR3 length: 12 residues. CDR3 amino acids: CASSDGGFEAFF. The DNA of the CDR3 is TGTGCCAGCAGCGACGGGGGATTTGAAGCTTTCTTT. Combining the CDR3 with reference TRBV7-9 and TRBJ1-1 gives the whole variable domain DTGVSQNPRHKITKRGQNVTFRCDPISEHNRLYWYRQTLGQGPEFLTYFQNEAQLEKSRLLSDRFSAERPKGSFSTLEIQRTEQGDSAMYLCASSDGGFEAFFGQGTRLTVV.

CDR3 amino acids: CATGQGGLTEAFF. CDR3 DNA: TGTGCCACCGGACAGGGGGGTCTGACCGAAGCTTTCTTT. The rearrangement joins TRBV25-1 to TRBJ1-1; 10 bases are a match to TRBD1. V was clipped by 10 bases and J by 8 bases; unmatched bases: 10. The CDR3 totals 13 residues. The V gene's germline CDR1 is MGHDK and CDR2 SYGVNS. Complete variable domain (other parts from reference TRBV25-1 and TRBJ1-1): EADIYQTPRYLVIGTGKKITLECSQTMGHDKMYWYQQDPGMELHLIHYSYGVNSTEKGDLSSESTVSRIRTEHFPLTLESARPSHTSQYLCATGQGGLTEAFFGQGTRLTVV.